The 24 T cell receptor beta chains below all came from one sample that was sequenced in a study of T cell repertoires in cytomegalovirus infection. No cognate antigen is known for these TCRs. MiXCR was run by TCRdb on the reads, yielding one entry per CDR3 protein. The table lists about 920,000 distinct CDR3 sequences, roughly 31% of them singletons. The starting material was cultured CD8+ T cells from PBMCs, obtained from culture after CMV antigen stimulation. Receptor source: a human donor in good health (CMV status not recorded). Some clones in this sample may be carry-over from other donors' samples.

The genes are TRBV28 and TRBJ2-1, with 7 positions matching TRBD1. The V and J ends lost 5 bases and 3 bases, in that order; junction bases with no gene match: 16. CDR3 size: 18 residues. Germline lookup yields CDR1 MDHEN and CDR2 SYDVKM. The CDR3 is CASSGDSGGNIFYNEQFF. CDR3 DNA sequence: TGTGCCAGCAGTGGGGACAGTGGCGGAAATATTTTCTACAATGAGCAGTTCTTC.

The chain links TRBV7-2 to TRBJ1-1; D gene ambiguous. V was pared by 2 bases and J by 5 bases, with 12 bases between. In germline, CDR1 is SGHTA, CDR2 FQGNSA. This CDR3 is 14 amino acids long. The CDR3 sequence: CASSLLASGTEAFF. The CDR3 nucleotides read TGTGCCAGCAGCTTACTAGCAAGTGGGACTGAAGCTTTCTTT.

The V call is TRBV12-5, the J call TRBJ1-5, with D possibly TRBD1 on 5 matching bases. V lost 5 bases and J lost 0, with 17 bases in between. The germline V gene encodes CDR1 LGHNT and CDR2 FRNRAP. The CDR3 consists of 17 residues. The CDR3, as DNA: TGTGCTAGTGGTCCAGTTGGGGCGGACTATAGCAATCAGCCCCAGCATTTT. Protein: CASGPVGADYSNQPQHF. Combining the CDR3 with reference TRBV12-5 and TRBJ1-5 gives the whole variable domain DARVTQTPRHKVTEMGQEVTMRCQPILGHNTVFWYRQTMMQGLELLAYFRNRAPLDDSGMPKDRFSAEMPDATLATLKIQPSEPRDSAVYFCASGPVGADYSNQPQHFGDGTRLSIL.

This clonotype was seen ten or more times. V and J are TRBV4-3 and TRBJ2-5; D uncertain. Trimming cost V 0 bases and J 5 bases, with 13 bases left between them. The length of the CDR3 is 15 residues. The germline gives CDR1 LGHNA, CDR2 YSLEER. DNA for the CDR3: TGCGCCAGCAGCCAAGATAGAGCCAGGTCCGAGACCCAGTACTTC. It codes for CASSQDRARSETQYF.

A few counts support this clonotype. The chain couples TRBV18 to TRBJ1-2, with TRBD1 as a possible D gene (6 bases). The V and J ends lost 5 bases and 2 bases respectively, with 12 bases between them. Germline V gene lookup returns CDR1 KGHSH and CDR2 LQKENI. The CDR3 length is 14 residues. CDR3 sequence: CASSTTGENYGYTF. CDR3 coding DNA: TGTGCCAGCTCAACGACAGGAGAGAACTATGGCTACACCTTC.

J is TRBJ2-2 and V is TRBV10-1, with D possibly being TRBD1 (5 bases). Germline lookup yields CDR1 WNHNN and CDR2 SYGVQD (reference sequence). This CDR3 has 15 amino acids. V was clipped by 3 bases and J by 1 base, with 9 bases between them. Here the CDR3 reads CASSDVTGNTGELFF. The DNA of the CDR3 is TGCGCCAGCAGTGATGTCACAGGGAACACCGGGGAGCTGTTTTTT.

In its sample, this clonotype was seen many times. The chain combines TRBV27 with TRBJ1-6, with TRBD1 matching over 8 bases. This CDR3 contains 14 residues. Germline CDR1 reads MNHEY; CDR2 reads SMNVEV (reference sequence). V dropped 6 bases and J dropped 8; count of bases not matched to a gene: 6. The CDR3 loop reads CASRPGTGDSPLHF. The CDR3 DNA follows: TGTGCCAGCAGACCCGGGACAGGAGATTCACCCCTCCACTTT.

The gene calls are TRBV10-3 and TRBJ2-1, with D unclear. V was pared by 7 bases and J by 8 bases, with 15 bases between. The CDR3 covers 13 residues. Germline-derived CDR1 and CDR2 are ENHRY and SYGVKD. The DNA for the CDR3 is TGTGCCATCACTGTGGCAGGAACCTATGAGCAGTTCTTC. This gives the protein CAITVAGTYEQFF.

This clonotype was seen a few times. This chain uses TRBV19 with TRBJ1-1; no definite D call. Looked up from germline, CDR1 is LNHDA and CDR2 is SQIVND (reference sequence). Trimming stripped 4 bases from V and 1 base from J, with 7 bases between. The CDR3 spans 13 residues. CDR3 amino acids: CASSNAANTEAFF. CDR3 nucleotide sequence: TGTGCCAGTAGTAACGCCGCGAACACTGAAGCTTTCTTT.

The chain has TRBV9 and TRBJ2-3; TRBD2 matches 7 bases. The germline V gene has CDR1 SGDLS and CDR2 YYNGEE. The V gene end was trimmed by 0 bases and the J gene end by 0 bases; junction bases not matched to a gene: 4. CDR3 length: 16 amino acids. CDR3 loop: CASSVVGRGSTDTQYF. The CDR3 DNA reads as TGTGCCAGCAGCGTAGTAGGGAGGGGCAGCACAGATACGCAGTATTTT.

This clonotype has at least ten counts. The V call is TRBV19, the J call TRBJ2-7, with 9 positions matching TRBD1. This CDR3 region has 14 residues. CDR1 and CDR2 from the germline V gene are LNHDA and SQIVND (reference sequence). Trimming removed 4 bases from V and 4 bases from J; junction bases left unmatched: 5. DNA of the CDR3: TGTGCCAGTAGTACCGGGACAGGGCTTTACGAGCAGTACTTC. It yields the protein CASSTGTGLYEQYF.

The V and J genes are TRBV4-1 and TRBJ1-2; D is perhaps TRBD1 (5 bases). The germline CDR1 and CDR2 sequences are MGHRA and YSYEKL. The CDR3 contains 14 residues. Trimming cost V 2 bases and J 5 bases, with 12 bases left between them. As DNA, the CDR3 is TGCGCCAGCAGCCAACCTGACAGCCTTTATGGCTACACCTTC. Translated, it gives CASSQPDSLYGYTF.

As to this clonotype: At one boundary the junction diverges from the germline segment, which might be a read error. V and J are TRBV4-2 and TRBJ1-3, with 8 bases aligning to TRBD1. The CDR3 spans 15 residues. Per the germline V gene, CDR1 is LGHNA and CDR2 is YNFKEQ. This CDR3 is CANSLGQGYGDTIYF. The CDR3 nucleotides are TGTGCCAACAGCTTAGGACAGGGATATGGAGACACCATATATTTT.

This chain connects TRBV15 to TRBJ2-1; D might be TRBD2 (6 bases). The CDR3 runs 13 residues. Germline values: CDR1 LNHNV, CDR2 YYDKDF (reference sequence). Trimming left V 8 bases short and J 3 bases short, with 11 bases between. The CDR3 sequence: CATGGLHYNEQFF. The CDR3 nucleotides are TGTGCCACCGGGGGACTGCACTACAATGAGCAGTTCTTC.

This clonotype was observed a few times. The gene calls are TRBV6-5 and TRBJ2-3, with D perhaps TRBD1 (6 bases). The ends were cut back, 0 bases at V and 3 bases at J, with 13 bases in the middle. Looked up from germline, CDR1 is MNHEY and CDR2 is SVGAGI. The CDR3 spans 16 residues. The CDR3 DNA sequence: TGTGCCAGCAGTTACTCGGGACACAGGGATACAGATACGCAGTATTTT. The encoded protein is CASSYSGHRDTDTQYF.

V usage is TRBV7-9 and J usage is TRBJ2-7, with TRBD1 matching 9 bases. Per the germline V gene, CDR1 is SEHNR and CDR2 is FQNEAQ (reference sequence). The CDR3 loop spans 14 amino acids. The trim removed 5 bases at V and 5 bases at J, leaving 7 bases unmatched. Here the CDR3 reads CASSPGQGSNEQYF. The CDR3 region has the DNA TGTGCCAGCAGCCCGGGACAGGGAAGTAACGAGCAGTACTTC.

The CDR3 nucleotides are TGTGCCAGCAGCCCGGTGGGCTTGGGGGAGCTGTTTTTT. It encodes CASSPVGLGELFF. The V and J genes are TRBV5-4 and TRBJ2-2; D not certain. This CDR3 has 13 residues. The V and J ends lost 4 bases and 8 bases respectively, with 12 bases between them. From germline, CDR1 is SGHNT and CDR2 YYREEE (reference sequence).

The chain uses TRBV7-9 and TRBJ1-1; D is ambiguous. V shed 5 bases and J shed 3 bases, with 13 bases lying between them. The germline V gene encodes CDR1 SEHNR and CDR2 FQNEAQ (reference sequence). The CDR3 length is 14 residues. CDR3 in amino acids: CASSPHRRDTEAFF. CDR3 DNA: TGTGCCAGCAGCCCTCATAGGAGGGACACTGAAGCTTTCTTT. Variable domain in full (rest from reference TRBV7-9 and TRBJ1-1): DTGVSQNPRHKITKRGQNVTFRCDPISEHNRLYWYRQTLGQGPEFLTYFQNEAQLEKSRLLSDRFSAERPKGSFSTLEIQRTEQGDSAMYLCASSPHRRDTEAFFGQGTRLTVV.

The chain recombines TRBV29-1 with TRBJ2-2; D ambiguous. The ends were cut back, 6 bases at V and 3 bases at J, with 8 bases in the middle. The germline gives CDR1 SQVTM, CDR2 ANQGSEA. This CDR3 is 12 amino acids long. This CDR3 reads CSVGFDTGELFF. As DNA, the CDR3 is TGCAGCGTGGGCTTTGACACCGGGGAGCTGTTTTTT.

This clonotype was seen a handful of times. This chain joins TRBV18 and TRBJ1-4; D not certain. Germline loops: CDR1 KGHSH, CDR2 LQKENI. V gave up 4 bases and J gave up 8 bases, with 17 bases separating them. The CDR3 is 15 amino acids. The CDR3 is CASSLESRSSEKLFF. For the CDR3, the DNA is TGTGCCAGCTCACTCGAGAGTAGGTCGTCGGAAAAACTGTTTTTT.

The chain couples TRBV25-1 to TRBJ1-6; possibly TRBD1 for D (5 bases). The CDR3 runs 12 residues. Germline V gene sequence: CDR1 MGHDK, CDR2 SYGVNS. Trimming took 10 bases from V and 13 from J, leaving 17 bases between them. In nucleotides, the CDR3 is TGTGCCACCCAGGATGGGGGTTGGCCCCTCCACTTT. Its translation: CATQDGGWPLHF.

This clonotype was seen repeatedly, ten times or more. V is TRBV7-2 and J is TRBJ2-1; D not certain. The CDR3 loop spans 15 amino acids. Germline V gene sequence: CDR1 SGHTA, CDR2 FQGNSA. The V and J ends lost 2 bases and 0 bases respectively, with 8 bases between them. The chain's CDR3 is CASSLQRYSYNEQFF. The CDR3 bases are TGTGCCAGCAGCTTACAGCGATACTCCTACAATGAGCAGTTCTTC.

Many counts were recorded for this clonotype. V and J are TRBV7-6 and TRBJ2-1, with D possibly TRBD2 on 5 matching bases. V was shortened by 3 bases and J by 4 bases, with 16 bases between the two germline ends. The germline CDR1 and CDR2 sequences are SGHVS and FNYEAQ. CDR3 length: 16 residues. In DNA form, the CDR3 reads TGTGCCAGCAGCTTGAGGGCAGGTACTTTTTACAATGAGCAGTTCTTC. It is translated as CASSLRAGTFYNEQFF.

The chain is built from TRBV7-2 and TRBJ1-1, with D perhaps matching TRBD1 (5 bases). Trimming removed 0 bases from V and 6 bases from J, with 11 bases in between. Germline V gene lookup returns CDR1 SGHTA and CDR2 FQGNSA. The CDR3 totals 14 residues. CDR3 protein: CASSLAGGGAEAFF. For the CDR3, the DNA is TGTGCCAGCAGCTTAGCTGGGGGGGGGGCTGAAGCTTTCTTT.